This T cell receptor (beta chain) was identified in a study of blood T cell repertoires in COVID-19. Overall study: The analysed material was cDNA or gDNA that came from T cells, B-cell-depleted T cells, or PBMCs.

Germline V gene data show CDR1 as GTSNPN and CDR2 as SVGIG (reference sequence). There are 11 residues in the CDR3. V dropped 3 bases and J dropped 7 bases, with 9 bases sitting between them. Produced via immunoSEQ multiplex PCR; TCRdb's table is partial and in-frame only. In the table there are roughly 100,000 clones, 65% to 90% of which are singletons. Sample: peripheral blood. This sequence joins TRBV30 and TRBJ2-5; a possible D gene is TRBD2 (5 bases). This receptor was obtained from a man at least 80 years old with acute or convalescent COVID-19. In DNA, the CDR3 is TGTGCCTGGAGAGATGGAGGGACCCAGTACTTC. This sequence encodes CAWRDGGTQYF.